This T cell receptor beta chain was identified during a study of T cells in localized non-small cell lung cancer. Germline values: CDR1 SGHVS, CDR2 FNYEAQ. Deletions cut 1 base from V and 3 bases from J, with 7 bases between. This CDR3 is 13 amino acids long. Sequenced by immunoSEQ multiplex PCR; TCRdb stores in-frame clones only, minus some. Of about 59,000 clones in the sample, about 90% were seen once. Notes on the study in general: Uninvolved adjacent lung had more T cell clonality than any other tissue, topping tumor. Adjacent lung had a median roughly 60 of the 100 largest tumor clones.

This clone is labeled as medium-sized (0.01 to 0.1%). Its antigen is unidentified. Different DNA sequences within this sample yield the same CDR3. The receptor's source is a man aged 40-75 years with stage I squamous cell lung carcinoma. The chain links TRBV7-6 to TRBJ2-7, with D hard to call. Sequenced here: peripheral blood, sampled before any cancer treatment. The CDR3 region has the DNA TGTGCCAGCAGCTTAGGTCCCAACTACGAGCAGTACTTC. Protein product: CASSLGPNYEQYF. Full variable domain (remainder filled in from reference TRBV7-6 and TRBJ2-7): GAGVSQSPRYKVTKRGQDVALRCDPISGHVSLYWYRQALGQGPEFLTYFNYEAQQDKSGLPNDRFSAERPEGSISTLTIQRTEQRDSAMYRCASSLGPNYEQYFGPGTRLTVT.